A selection of T cell receptor beta chains follows, all from one sample in a study of T cell responses to AZD1222 COVID-19 vaccine. Clones were read by immunoSEQ multiplex PCR, and TCRdb kept only the in-frame ones, dropping some. This repertoire shows around 140,000 clones, 92% found once; its top ten account for about 1.5%. The sequenced sample was peripheral blood, obtained on day 0 of AZD1222 vaccination. Receptors were obtained from an adult in good health. CDR3s include the opening cysteine and the closing phenylalanine or tryptophan. The D gene is left open where the match is weak. Clone size appears in some rows only: once, few, many, or a class for an expanded clone.

CDR3: CASSHFTGLFTGELFF
DNA: TGTGCCAGCAGCCACTTCACCGGGCTCTTCACCGGGGAGCTGTTTTTT
length: 16
J: TRBJ2-2
D: .
V: TRBV14
size: once

CDR3: CASSKTFSGPNEQFF
DNA: TGTGCCAGCAGCAAGACGTTTAGCGGACCCAATGAGCAGTTCTTC
length: 15
J: TRBJ2-1
D: .
V: TRBV11-2
size: .

CDR3: CSVRTDNYGYTF
DNA: TGCAGCGTCCGCACCGATAACTATGGCTACACCTTC
length: 12
J: TRBJ1-2
D: .
V: TRBV29-1
size: .

CDR3: CASSHPPSGTSGRAFSGELFF
DNA: TGCGCCAGCAGCCACCCCCCCTCCGGGACTAGCGGGAGGGCCTTTTCCGGGGAGCTGTTTTTT
length: 21
J: TRBJ2-2
D: TRBD2
V: TRBV4-1
size: .

CDR3: CASSRPESGNTIYF
DNA: TGTGCCAGCAGTCGTCCCGAATCTGGAAACACCATATATTTT
length: 14
J: TRBJ1-3
D: .
V: TRBV6-6
size: .

CDR3: CASSHIYEQYF
DNA: TGTGCCAGCAGCCACATCTACGAGCAGTACTTC
length: 11
J: TRBJ2-7
D: .
V: TRBV7-9
size: .

CDR3: CASSYGTGVMNTEAFF
DNA: TGTGCCAGCTCTTATGGGACAGGGGTCATGAACACTGAAGCTTTCTTT
length: 16
J: TRBJ1-1
D: TRBD1
V: TRBV18
size: .

CDR3: CASGGLRYSGANVLTF
DNA: TGTGCCAGCGGGGGGCTTAGATACTCTGGGGCCAACGTCCTGACTTTC
length: 16
J: TRBJ2-6
D: .
V: TRBV27
size: .

CDR3: CASSLNAGSQDNSPLHF
DNA: TGTGCCAGTAGCCTCAACGCCGGCAGTCAGGATAATTCACCCCTCCACTTT
length: 17
J: TRBJ1-6
D: .
V: TRBV19
size: .

CDR3: CSAGQGADEAFF
DNA: TGCAGCGCGGGACAGGGGGCGGATGAAGCTTTCTTT
length: 12
J: TRBJ1-1
D: TRBD1
V: TRBV29-1
size: .

CDR3: CASSLWGVGSGANYGYTF
DNA: TGCGCCAGCAGCTTGTGGGGCGTGGGGTCAGGGGCTAACTATGGCTACACCTTC
length: 18
J: TRBJ1-2
D: .
V: TRBV5-1
size: .

CDR3: CASSPTRVTPKTQYF
DNA: TGTGCCAGCAGTCCCACCCGGGTTACACCGAAGACCCAGTACTTC
length: 15
J: TRBJ2-5
D: .
V: TRBV2
size: .

CDR3: CASNPRTSSYEQYF
DNA: TGTGCCAGTAACCCACGAACGAGCTCCTACGAGCAGTACTTC
length: 14
J: TRBJ2-7
D: .
V: TRBV19
size: .

CDR3: CAWSPNYEQYF
DNA: TGTGCCTGGAGTCCCAACTACGAGCAGTACTTC
length: 11
J: TRBJ2-7
D: .
V: TRBV30
size: .

CDR3: CASSLSPTASYEQYF
DNA: TGTGCTAGCAGCTTATCCCCCACAGCCTCCTACGAGCAGTACTTC
length: 15
J: TRBJ2-7
D: .
V: TRBV7-7
size: few

CDR3: CASSQRLGGIYEQYF
DNA: TGCGCCAGCAGCCAGAGATTGGGAGGGATCTACGAGCAGTACTTC
length: 15
J: TRBJ2-7
D: TRBD2
V: TRBV4-1
size: .

CDR3: CASSTTLGEEAFF
DNA: TGCGCCAGCAGCACTACGTTGGGGGAAGAAGCTTTCTTT
length: 13
J: TRBJ1-1
D: .
V: TRBV5-1
size: .

CDR3: CASSSGLAGSTDTQYF
DNA: TGTGCCAGCAGCTCGGGACTAGCGGGAAGCACAGATACGCAGTATTTT
length: 16
J: TRBJ2-3
D: TRBD2
V: TRBV5-4
size: few

CDR3: CASSPDPGGRNYGYTF
DNA: TGTGCCAGCAGCCCTGATCCCGGGGGGCGTAACTATGGCTACACCTTC
length: 16
J: TRBJ1-2
D: .
V: TRBV5-6
size: .

CDR3: CASSPPTGIAYEQYF
DNA: TGTGCCAGCTCACCACCGACAGGGATAGCCTACGAGCAGTACTTC
length: 15
J: TRBJ2-7
D: TRBD1
V: TRBV18
size: once

CDR3: CASSQELKFGRLRSRETQYF
DNA: TGCGCCAGCAGCCAAGAGCTTAAGTTTGGGAGGCTCCGGAGTAGAGAGACCCAGTACTTC
length: 20
J: TRBJ2-5
D: .
V: TRBV4-1
size: .

CDR3: CASIQGRYQPQHF
DNA: TGTGCCAGCATACAGGGGAGGTATCAGCCCCAGCATTTT
length: 13
J: TRBJ1-5
D: TRBD1
V: TRBV28
size: .

CDR3: CASSFGGALGYTF
DNA: TGTGCCAGCAGCTTTGGAGGGGCCCTTGGCTACACCTTC
length: 13
J: TRBJ1-2
D: .
V: TRBV7-9
size: few

CDR3: CAWSVGAGAGAETQYF
DNA: TGTGCCTGGAGTGTAGGGGCTGGGGCAGGGGCGGAGACCCAGTACTTC
length: 16
J: TRBJ2-5
D: .
V: TRBV30
size: .

CDR3: CASSLAGGPSDTQYF
DNA: TGTGCCAGCAGCTTAGCGGGAGGGCCGTCAGATACGCAGTATTTT
length: 15
J: TRBJ2-3
D: TRBD2
V: TRBV7-3
size: .

CDR3: CASRRQGAGNEQFF
DNA: TGTGCCAGCAGGAGACAGGGGGCAGGCAATGAGCAGTTCTTC
length: 14
J: TRBJ2-1
D: TRBD1
V: TRBV27
size: .

CDR3: CASSDNVDLYYGYTF
DNA: TGTGCCAGCAGTGATAACGTAGATCTTTACTATGGCTACACCTTC
length: 15
J: TRBJ1-2
D: .
V: TRBV6-1
size: .

CDR3: CASSQDLAGGTEAFF
DNA: TGTGCCAGCAGCCAAGATCTGGCAGGGGGCACTGAAGCTTTCTTT
length: 15
J: TRBJ1-1
D: TRBD1
V: TRBV3-1/TRBV3-2
size: once